These 22 T cell receptor beta chains were sequenced from one sample in a study of blood T cell repertoires in COVID-19. TCRdb's copy holds only in-frame clones and misses some; the assay was immunoSEQ multiplex PCR. The repertoire has about 220,000 clones, 80% to 90% of them found once; the top ten carry approximately 4.8%. Sequencing used peripheral blood. The receptors originated from a woman aged 70-85 years with acute or convalescent COVID-19.

This clone was counted ten times or more. The chain uses TRBV28 and TRBJ1-6, with a weak D call TRBD1 (6 bases). The V end lost 1 base, the J end lost 4 bases, and 8 bases lay between the germline ends. The CDR3 contains 15 residues. The germline gives CDR1 MDHEN, CDR2 SYDVKM. CDR3 protein: CASSLSGQYNSPLHF. As DNA, the CDR3 is TGTGCCAGCAGTTTATCAGGACAGTATAATTCACCCCTCCACTTT. Looking up the rest from reference TRBV28 and TRBJ1-6 gives the full variable domain: DVKVTQSSRYLVKRTGEKVFLECVQDMDHENMFWYRQDPGLGLRLIYFSYDVKMKEKGDIPEGYSVSREKKERFSLILESASTNQTSMYLCASSLSGQYNSPLHFGNGTRLTVT.

The chain couples TRBV19 to TRBJ2-3, with D tentatively TRBD1 (6 bases). The CDR3 is 15 residues long. The V end was cut by 6 bases, the J end by 4 bases, with 17 bases between. In germline, CDR1 is LNHDA, CDR2 SQIVND (reference sequence). In DNA, the CDR3 is TGTGCCAGTAGCAGGGACATCCTCTCCCCAGATACGCAGTATTTT. This encodes CASSRDILSPDTQYF.

The V call is TRBV19, the J call TRBJ2-2; TRBD1 agrees at 7 bases. The CDR3 has 14 residues. From germline, CDR1 is LNHDA and CDR2 SQIVND (reference sequence). The trim removed 2 bases at V and 5 bases at J, leaving 2 bases unmatched. As DNA, the CDR3 is TGTGCCAGTAGTATATTGGGACAGACCGGGGAGCTGTTTTTT. Translation: CASSILGQTGELFF.

The rearrangement uses TRBV5-1 and TRBJ1-1; 8 bases match TRBD1. Germline V CDR1 and CDR2: SGHRS, YFSETQ. J gave up 5 bases and V 4 bases, and 7 bases lay outside the gene matches. The CDR3 runs to 14 residues. Here the CDR3 DNA reads TGCGCCAGCAGCATCAGACAGGGGAGGACTGAAGCTTTCTTT. Its protein product is CASSIRQGRTEAFF.

The chain has TRBV6-6 and TRBJ1-1; the D gene is possibly TRBD1 (6 bases). There are 16 residues in the CDR3. The germline CDR1 and CDR2 sequences are MNHNY and SVGAGI (reference sequence). Trimming pared 6 bases from V and 3 bases from J, leaving 20 bases between. CDR3 residues: CASRRPQGGVDTEAFF. CDR3 DNA: TGTGCCAGCAGACGACCACAGGGAGGGGTGGACACTGAAGCTTTCTTT.

Remarks on this clone: The sample carries other DNA sequences with the same CDR3. The chain joins TRBV12-3 or TRBV12-4 to TRBJ1-2; 7 bases fit TRBD1. This CDR3 is built from 11 residues. V shed 4 bases, J shed 7 bases, and the junction held 0 bases outside the gene matches. The CDR3 loop is CASSYRGGYTF. CDR3 bases: TGTGCCAGCAGTTACAGGGGTGGCTACACCTTC.

The genes are TRBV11-2 and TRBJ2-3; D is undetermined. From germline, CDR1 is SGHAT and CDR2 FQNNGV. This CDR3 region has 13 residues. V was trimmed by 5 bases and J by 4 bases, leaving 10 bases between them. The CDR3 loop is CASSPQAADTQYF. CDR3 in DNA: TGTGCCAGCAGCCCCCAGGCAGCAGATACGCAGTATTTT.

J is TRBJ1-1 and V is TRBV6-2 or TRBV6-3; maybe TRBD1 (6 bases). Germline V gene lookup returns CDR1 MNHEY and CDR2 SVGEGT. The CDR3 length is 12 residues. V dropped 4 bases and J dropped 10 bases, with 13 bases sitting between them. The CDR3 coding sequence is TGTGCCAGCAGTTCAGGTTGGACAGCAGCTTTCTTT. This codes for CASSSGWTAAFF.

The chain combines TRBV6-5 with TRBJ1-5; D gene unclear. The CDR3 is 13 amino acids. Germline V CDR1 and CDR2: MNHEY, SVGAGI. The germline V and J ends were trimmed by 6 bases and 5 bases, with 11 bases remaining between them. In nucleotides, the CDR3 is TGTGCCAGCAGGGGAATCGGGGATCAGCCCCAGCATTTT. Protein sequence: CASRGIGDQPQHF.

This chain links TRBV9 with TRBJ1-3, with D possibly being TRBD1 (6 bases). Trimming left V 2 bases short and J 0 bases short, with 12 bases between. The CDR3 totals 16 residues. CDR1 is SGDLS, CDR2 YYNGEE, per germline. The CDR3 sequence: CASSVQGQSSGNTIYF. The CDR3 DNA follows: TGTGCCAGCAGCGTTCAAGGACAGAGCTCTGGAAACACCATATATTTT.

This chain joins TRBV4-3 and TRBJ1-3; D is perhaps TRBD1 (5 bases). The CDR3 sequence is 18 residues long. Between the trimmed V and J ends, which lost 0 bases and 0 bases, there was a span of 15 bases. The germline V gene has CDR1 LGHNA and CDR2 YSLEER. The CDR3 coding sequence is TGCGCCAGCAGCCAAGATATTGGGGGAGGGTTCTCTGGAAACACCATATATTTT. The encoded protein is CASSQDIGGGFSGNTIYF.

This chain uses TRBV6-2 or TRBV6-3 with TRBJ2-1; D may be TRBD2 (5 bases). The CDR3 consists of 18 residues. From germline, CDR1 is MNHEY and CDR2 SVGEGT. Trimming left V 6 bases short and J 8 bases short, with 29 bases between. CDR3 nucleotides: TGTGCCAGCAGCCCTCGCCCCCTGGCGTGGCGGGCAAGGGATGAGCAGTTCTTC. Translated, it gives CASSPRPLAWRARDEQFF.

V usage is TRBV7-8 and J usage is TRBJ2-1, with 7 bases lining up with TRBD1. Trimming cost V 5 bases and J 13 bases; bases outside gene matches: 5. The germline gives CDR1 SGHVS, CDR2 FQNEAQ. The CDR3 runs to 11 residues. For the CDR3, the DNA is TGTGCCAGCAGCCCCGACAGGGTTCAGTTCTTC. It yields the protein CASSPDRVQFF.

This clone was seen a handful of times. This chain uses TRBV4-3 with TRBJ2-7; 8 bases map to TRBD1. The V segment lost 4 bases and the J segment 5 bases; nucleotides outside the gene matches: 7. Germline V lookup: CDR1 LGHNA, CDR2 YSLEER. The CDR3 is 14 amino acids. The CDR3 coding sequence is TGCGCCAGCAGCCTCGGACAGGGAATCCACGAGCAGTACTTC. Its translation is CASSLGQGIHEQYF.

The chain recombines TRBV27 with TRBJ2-5; 8 nucleotides agree with TRBD2. Per germline, CDR1 MNHEY and CDR2 SMNVEV (reference sequence). V was pared by 5 bases and J by 2 bases, with 4 bases of the junction left unmatched. CDR3 size: 14 residues. The CDR3 is CASSVAGLQETQYF. In nucleotides, the CDR3 is TGTGCCAGCAGTGTAGCGGGGTTGCAAGAGACCCAGTACTTC.

The chain links TRBV2 to TRBJ2-5, with D perhaps TRBD1 (5 bases). Germline CDR1 SNHLY, CDR2 FYNNEI. CDR3 length: 13 residues. Trimming stripped 9 bases from V and 1 base from J, with 12 bases between. CDR3 DNA: TGTGCCAGAAGAAGGGGTCCCCAAGAGACCCAGTACTTC. This translates into CARRRGPQETQYF.

The rearrangement links TRBV7-9 to TRBJ2-3, with D possibly TRBD2 on 6 matching bases. Trimming stripped 1 base from V and 6 bases from J, with 8 bases between. The germline CDR1 and CDR2 sequences are SEHNR and FQNEAQ (reference sequence). The CDR3 contains 13 residues. CDR3 sequence reads: CASSLGGEDTQYF. DNA for the CDR3: TGTGCCAGCAGCTTAGGGGGGGAGGATACGCAGTATTTT.

The V gene is TRBV15, the J gene TRBJ2-3, with 7 bases identical to TRBD2. The V gene end was trimmed by 3 bases and the J gene end by 5 bases; junction bases not matched to a gene: 8. CDR3 size: 15 residues. Per the germline V gene, CDR1 is LNHNV and CDR2 is YYDKDF (reference sequence). The CDR3 bases are TGTGCCACCAGCAGGAGGGAGGGGTTCGTAGATACGCAGTATTTT. It specifies CATSRREGFVDTQYF.

This chain joins TRBV5-1 and TRBJ2-3; possibly TRBD1 for D (6 bases). Germline loops: CDR1 SGHRS, CDR2 YFSETQ. Trimming pared 0 bases from V and 2 bases from J, leaving 13 bases between. CDR3 length equals 16 residues. The CDR3 spells CASSLGQGPNTDTQYF. The CDR3 bases are TGCGCCAGCAGCTTGGGCCAGGGGCCTAACACAGATACGCAGTATTTT.

This clone has only a few counts. The chain uses TRBV11-2 and TRBJ1-5; 8 nucleotides agree with TRBD1. Trimming took 3 bases from V and 5 from J; bases not matched to a gene: 6. The germline gives CDR1 SGHAT, CDR2 FQNNGV. The CDR3 sequence is 15 residues long. Here the CDR3 reads CASSFNTGGHQPQHF. DNA for the CDR3: TGTGCCAGCAGCTTTAATACAGGGGGGCATCAGCCCCAGCATTTT.

The gene calls are TRBV15 and TRBJ2-7, with TRBD2 identical over 9 bases. J was trimmed by 4 bases and V by 0 bases; bases with no gene match: 4. Germline lookup yields CDR1 LNHNV and CDR2 YYDKDF (reference sequence). CDR3 length equals 15 residues. The CDR3 DNA follows: TGTGCCACCAGCAGAGAGCGGGGGGGCACGTACGAGCAGTACTTC. This gives the protein CATSRERGGTYEQYF.

This clone was detected once. This chain links TRBV30 with TRBJ1-4, with D perhaps TRBD1 (6 bases). The V end lost 3 bases, the J end lost 7 bases, and 15 bases lay between the germline ends. This CDR3 contains 14 residues. Germline V gene sequence: CDR1 GTSNPN, CDR2 SVGIG (reference sequence). The CDR3 loop reads CAWRQGTWSEKLFF. The CDR3 DNA is TGTGCCTGGAGACAGGGCACTTGGAGTGAAAAACTGTTTTTT. Drawing the rest from reference TRBV30 and TRBJ1-4, the complete variable domain is SQTIHQWPATLVQPVGSPLSLECTVEGTSNPNLYWYRQAAGRGLQLLFYSVGIGQISSEVPQNLSASRPQDRQFILSSKKLLLSDSGFYLCAWRQGTWSEKLFFGSGTQLSVL.